The clone carrying this T cell receptor (beta chain) occurred once. Its antigen is currently unknown. About 10 milliliters of peripheral blood were drawn from each donor into EDTA-treated tubes. The authors isolated at least 6 million PBMCs per sample. These data are taken from a study of blood T cells in healthy people across ages. Findings and limits, study-wide: Age advanced and TCR beta diversity per million T cells fell, roughly linearly.

A second about 7 to 12 cycle PCR used barcoded and J-beta primers. Using its own MiXCR run on the 5' RACE reads, TCRdb lists one record per CDR3 protein. The table lists about 640,000 distinct CDR3 sequences, approximately 59% of them singletons. The CDR3 loop spans 16 amino acids. The V gene's germline CDR1 is SGHRS and CDR2 YFSETQ. Germline trimming cut 4 bases from V and 5 bases from J; bases unmatched to any gene: 10. The sample was blood. The rearrangement uses TRBV5-1 and TRBJ2-1, with 9 bases matching TRBD2. The sequence derives from a man aged 55 to 70 in good health. DNA of the CDR3: TGCGCCAGCAGCATTATCCTAGCGGGGACGGACAATGAGCAGTTCTTC. Translating it yields CASSIILAGTDNEQFF.